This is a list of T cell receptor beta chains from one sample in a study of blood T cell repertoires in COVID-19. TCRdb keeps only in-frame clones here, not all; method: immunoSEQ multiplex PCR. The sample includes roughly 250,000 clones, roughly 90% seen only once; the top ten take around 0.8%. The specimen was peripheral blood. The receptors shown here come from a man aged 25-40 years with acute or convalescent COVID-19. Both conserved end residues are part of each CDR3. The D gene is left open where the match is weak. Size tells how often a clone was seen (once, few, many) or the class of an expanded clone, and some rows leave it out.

DNA: TGTGCCAGCAGTTTTCCGTTAAGCGGCTATGGCTACACCTTC
CDR3: CASSFPLSGYGYTF
D: -
V: TRBV28
size: -
J: TRBJ1-2

DNA: TGTGCCAGCAGCTTAGGAGGCTCTGGGGCCAACGTCCTGACTTTC
CDR3: CASSLGGSGANVLTF
D: -
V: TRBV11-2
size: -
J: TRBJ2-6

DNA: TGCGCCAGCAGCCAAGTGGGGCTAGCGGGGTCGGGAGATACGCAGTATTTT
CDR3: CASSQVGLAGSGDTQYF
D: TRBD2
V: TRBV4-1
size: -
J: TRBJ2-3

DNA: TGTGCCAGCAGTTTTGAGCGGGGGGCCTACCTCGGCGACGAGCAGTACTTC
CDR3: CASSFERGAYLGDEQYF
D: TRBD2
V: TRBV28
size: -
J: TRBJ2-7

DNA: TGTGCCAGCAGCCAGGGACAGTACAATGAGCAGTTCTTC
CDR3: CASSQGQYNEQFF
D: TRBD1
V: TRBV7-8
size: -
J: TRBJ2-1

DNA: TGTGCCAGCTCACCGCTAGCGGCCACAGATACGCAGTATTTT
CDR3: CASSPLAATDTQYF
D: TRBD2
V: TRBV18
size: -
J: TRBJ2-3

DNA: TGTGCCAGCAGCCAAGATCTGCTAGCGGGAGACTACAATGAGCAGTTCTTC
CDR3: CASSQDLLAGDYNEQFF
D: TRBD2
V: TRBV4-2
size: -
J: TRBJ2-1

DNA: TGTGCCAGCAGCTTGACCGACACCTATGGCTACACCTTC
CDR3: CASSLTDTYGYTF
D: -
V: TRBV5-6
size: -
J: TRBJ1-2

DNA: TGTGCCAGCCGGGGGAGAATGAACACTGAAGCTTTCTTT
CDR3: CASRGRMNTEAFF
D: -
V: TRBV5-8
size: -
J: TRBJ1-1

DNA: TGTGCCAGCAGCCACAGGGCGGAACAAGTCAATGAGCAGTTCTTC
CDR3: CASSHRAEQVNEQFF
D: -
V: TRBV7-2
size: -
J: TRBJ2-1

DNA: TGCAGCGTTGAACAAAGGATGGGCGCTGAAGCTTTCTTT
CDR3: CSVEQRMGAEAFF
D: -
V: TRBV29-1
size: -
J: TRBJ1-1

DNA: TGTGCCAGCAACCTGACTTGGACAGGTGCTTCCTACGAGCAGTACTTC
CDR3: CASNLTWTGASYEQYF
D: TRBD1
V: TRBV27
size: -
J: TRBJ2-7

DNA: TGTGCCAGCAGCTTAGATGGACTCCCCTACGAGCAGTACTTC
CDR3: CASSLDGLPYEQYF
D: -
V: TRBV7-2
size: -
J: TRBJ2-7

DNA: TGTGCCACCAGCGATGACAGGGGAGATCAGCCCCAGCATTTT
CDR3: CATSDDRGDQPQHF
D: TRBD1
V: TRBV15
size: -
J: TRBJ1-5

DNA: TGTGCCTGGAGTGCCACTAGCGGGTTTGAGCAGTTCTTC
CDR3: CAWSATSGFEQFF
D: TRBD2
V: TRBV30
size: -
J: TRBJ2-1

DNA: TGTGCCAGCAGCAGGGGGTGGACAGCGGAGTACGAGCAGTACTTC
CDR3: CASSRGWTAEYEQYF
D: -
V: TRBV11-2
size: -
J: TRBJ2-7

DNA: TGTGCCAGCAGCCCCCCAGGGTCCGGTTCACCCCTCCACTTT
CDR3: CASSPPGSGSPLHF
D: -
V: TRBV7-3
size: -
J: TRBJ1-6

DNA: TGTGCCAGCAGTGGCGGGGGTAATAAAGCTTTCTTT
CDR3: CASSGGGNKAFF
D: -
V: TRBV2
size: -
J: TRBJ1-1

DNA: TGTGCCAGCAGTGTCACCGGGGGGGGGAATGAAAAACTGTTTTTT
CDR3: CASSVTGGGNEKLFF
D: -
V: TRBV3-1/TRBV3-2
size: -
J: TRBJ1-4

DNA: TGTGCCAGCGCCCGGGCAGGGGGGAATCAGCCCCAGCATTTT
CDR3: CASARAGGNQPQHF
D: TRBD1
V: TRBV9
size: -
J: TRBJ1-5

DNA: TGTGCCAGCAGTTACAGGGGAGGTGATGGCTACACCTTC
CDR3: CASSYRGGDGYTF
D: TRBD1
V: TRBV27
size: -
J: TRBJ1-2

DNA: TGTGCCACCCAGGGCTTGGGCACCGGGGAGCTGTTTTTT
CDR3: CATQGLGTGELFF
D: -
V: TRBV24-1
size: -
J: TRBJ2-2

DNA: TGTGCCAGTAGTACACACATAAGGGGTAGCGGGCCCCAAGAGACCCAGTACTTC
CDR3: CASSTHIRGSGPQETQYF
D: TRBD2
V: TRBV19
size: -
J: TRBJ2-5

DNA: TGCGCCAGCCAGGGACTAGCGGGAGGCGAGCAGTACTTC
CDR3: CASQGLAGGEQYF
D: TRBD2
V: TRBV10-1
size: -
J: TRBJ2-7

DNA: TGTGCCAGCAGTTACTCGACTTGGCTTGGCGAGACCCAGTACTTC
CDR3: CASSYSTWLGETQYF
D: -
V: TRBV6-5
size: -
J: TRBJ2-5

DNA: TGCGCCAGCAGCTTGGGTTACAGGGTAGGAAATGAGCAGTTCTTC
CDR3: CASSLGYRVGNEQFF
D: -
V: TRBV5-1
size: -
J: TRBJ2-1

DNA: TGTGCCAGCAGTGACGAGGCCGGGCAGTACTTC
CDR3: CASSDEAGQYF
D: -
V: TRBV28
size: -
J: TRBJ2-7

DNA: TGCAGCGTTGGGGACAGAGGCGAGCAGTACTTC
CDR3: CSVGDRGEQYF
D: TRBD1
V: TRBV29-1
size: -
J: TRBJ2-7

DNA: TGTGCCTGGAGCGCTACTAGGAACACCGGGGAGCTGTTTTTT
CDR3: CAWSATRNTGELFF
D: -
V: TRBV30
size: -
J: TRBJ2-2

DNA: TGTGCTAGCAGCCGGGACAGGGACGGTCAGCCCCAGCATTTT
CDR3: CASSRDRDGQPQHF
D: TRBD1
V: TRBV7-7
size: -
J: TRBJ1-5

DNA: TGTGCCAGCAGCAGGGCAGCGGGAAACTACAATGAGCAGTTCTTC
CDR3: CASSRAAGNYNEQFF
D: TRBD2
V: TRBV5-5
size: -
J: TRBJ2-1

DNA: TGTGCCAGCAGTTCTTTGGGGGGGGTAGTATACAATGAGCAGTTCTTC
CDR3: CASSSLGGVVYNEQFF
D: TRBD2
V: TRBV28
size: -
J: TRBJ2-1

DNA: TGTGCCAGTACAGGGGACCCTAACTATGGCTACACCTTC
CDR3: CASTGDPNYGYTF
D: -
V: TRBV19
size: -
J: TRBJ1-2

DNA: TGTGCCAGCAGCCCCCGGCAGGGTCCAAACACTGAAGCTTTCTTT
CDR3: CASSPRQGPNTEAFF
D: -
V: TRBV11-1
size: -
J: TRBJ1-1

DNA: TGCGCCAGCAGCCAAGTTGAGAATTTCTCCTACGAGCAGTACTTC
CDR3: CASSQVENFSYEQYF
D: -
V: TRBV4-1
size: -
J: TRBJ2-7

DNA: TGTGCCAGCAGCCAAGGGGGGGGTAATGAAAAACTGTTTTTT
CDR3: CASSQGGGNEKLFF
D: -
V: TRBV4-2
size: -
J: TRBJ1-4

DNA: TGCAGTGCGGCAGAGAACACTGAAGCTTTCTTT
CDR3: CSAAENTEAFF
D: -
V: TRBV20-1
size: -
J: TRBJ1-1

DNA: TGTGCCAGCAGCTCACAGGGTATCGGCTACACCTTC
CDR3: CASSSQGIGYTF
D: -
V: TRBV12-3/TRBV12-4
size: -
J: TRBJ1-2

DNA: TGTGCCTGGAGTGTAAAAGGACAGGGAGAAGCTTTCTTT
CDR3: CAWSVKGQGEAFF
D: TRBD1
V: TRBV30
size: few
J: TRBJ1-1

DNA: TGTGCCAGCAGGAAGACAGGGGCGTCGGACGAGCAGTACTTC
CDR3: CASRKTGASDEQYF
D: TRBD1
V: TRBV7-9
size: -
J: TRBJ2-7

DNA: TGTGCCAGCAGCCCAACCCTGACAGGGTTGGTGAGCACTGAAGCTTTCTTT
CDR3: CASSPTLTGLVSTEAFF
D: TRBD1
V: TRBV3-1/TRBV3-2
size: -
J: TRBJ1-1

DNA: TGTGCCAGCTCACCCCAGTGGAACACTGAAGCTTTCTTT
CDR3: CASSPQWNTEAFF
D: -
V: TRBV18
size: -
J: TRBJ1-1

DNA: TGTGCCAGCAGTTTGGGCTATAGCAATCAGCCCCAGCATTTT
CDR3: CASSLGYSNQPQHF
D: -
V: TRBV27
size: -
J: TRBJ1-5

DNA: TGTGCCAGCAGCGCCTCTCTGACAGCCAGCTATGGCTACACCTTC
CDR3: CASSASLTASYGYTF
D: -
V: TRBV5-4
size: -
J: TRBJ1-2

DNA: TGCGCCAGCAGGCGTGAACAGAATAACTATGGCTACACCTTC
CDR3: CASRREQNNYGYTF
D: -
V: TRBV5-1
size: -
J: TRBJ1-2

DNA: TGCGCCAGCAGCTTCCGTCCCGGGGGGGCGAACAATGAGCAGTTCTTC
CDR3: CASSFRPGGANNEQFF
D: TRBD2
V: TRBV5-1
size: -
J: TRBJ2-1

DNA: TGCGCCAGCAGGCTTACTAATGCCGATGAAAAACTGTTTTTT
CDR3: CASRLTNADEKLFF
D: -
V: TRBV5-1
size: -
J: TRBJ1-4

DNA: TGCGCCAGCAGCCAAGCGGGACTAGCTTCTCCTGGGGAGCTGTTTTTT
CDR3: CASSQAGLASPGELFF
D: TRBD2
V: TRBV4-1
size: -
J: TRBJ2-2

DNA: TGTGCCAGCAGCCAACGACAGGGCTTGACTAATGAAAAACTGTTTTTT
CDR3: CASSQRQGLTNEKLFF
D: TRBD1
V: TRBV14
size: -
J: TRBJ1-4

DNA: TGTGCCAGCAGCGCGAGACAGGGGAATTGGGCAGATACGCAGTATTTT
CDR3: CASSARQGNWADTQYF
D: TRBD1
V: TRBV5-5
size: -
J: TRBJ2-3

DNA: TGTGCCTGGAGTGTACTTTCGGGGGAACAGCCCCAGCATTTT
CDR3: CAWSVLSGEQPQHF
D: -
V: TRBV30
size: -
J: TRBJ1-5

DNA: TGTGCCTGGGACCTAGGGGTAGACGGAGAGCAGTACTTC
CDR3: CAWDLGVDGEQYF
D: -
V: TRBV30
size: -
J: TRBJ2-7